This entry lists 19 T cell receptor beta chains sequenced from one sample in a study of shared T cell receptors in the human thymus. Clones were read by immunoSEQ multiplex PCR, and TCRdb kept only the in-frame ones, dropping some. The table records some 660,000 clones, about 89% of them present only once. This sample was shared with a second study, whose subject was human thymus T cells.

The sequenced sample was thymocytes. The source is a boy under two years old with a congenital heart defect.

This clone came up once. Here the CDR3 reads CAFSPDRAADTQYF. The CDR3 region has the DNA TGTGCCTTTTCCCCGGACAGGGCCGCGGATACGCAGTATTTT. V and J are TRBV30 and TRBJ2-3; 8 nucleotides line up with TRBD1. With V trimmed by 7 bases and J by 6 bases, 12 bases remained unmatched. Per the germline V gene, CDR1 is GTSNPN and CDR2 is SVGIG (reference sequence). This CDR3 is built from 14 residues.

The CDR3: CASKTANTEAFF. The DNA of the CDR3 is TGTGCCAGCAAAACAGCGAACACTGAAGCTTTCTTT. The chain is built from TRBV25-1 and TRBJ1-1; D not resolved. Trimming took 7 bases from V and 1 from J, leaving 7 bases between them. CDR1 MGHDK and CDR2 SYGVNS come from the germline V gene. The CDR3 runs to 12 residues.

The genes are TRBV4-3 and TRBJ2-3, with 7 bases aligning to TRBD1. The CDR3 totals 17 residues. After removal of 2 bases from V and 4 bases from J, the junction contained 12 bases not matched to a gene. Germline V gives CDR1 LGHNA, CDR2 YSLEER. CDR3 bases: TGCGCCAGCAGCCAAAAAACAGGGGAATGGGGCGCAGATACGCAGTATTTT. Translated: CASSQKTGEWGADTQYF.

V gene TRBV30 combines with J gene TRBJ2-7; tentatively, D is TRBD2 (5 bases). The CDR3 length is 14 residues. Trimming took 1 base from V and 5 from J, leaving 15 bases between them. CDR1 and CDR2 (germline): GTSNPN, SVGIG (reference sequence). CDR3: CAWSDGDIGNEQYF. Written as DNA, the CDR3 is TGTGCCTGGAGTGATGGGGATATCGGGAACGAGCAGTACTTC.

The J gene is TRBJ2-5, the V gene TRBV7-2; 8 nucleotides match TRBD2. Per germline, CDR1 SGHTA and CDR2 FQGNSA. The V segment lost 5 bases and the J segment 7 bases; nucleotides outside the gene matches: 12. The CDR3 is 15 residues long. The CDR3: CASSANGGGPRTQYF. The CDR3 DNA sequence: TGTGCCAGCAGCGCCAACGGGGGGGGACCTCGGACCCAGTACTTC.

The chain employs TRBV4-1 and TRBJ2-4; 14 positions match TRBD2. With 2 bases clipped from V and 1 base from J, the junction kept 10 bases outside the gene matches. The CDR3 consists of 20 residues. Germline CDR1 and CDR2: MGHRA and YSYEKL. CDR3 coding DNA: TGCGCCAGCAGCCAATGCCCGGGACTAGCGGGAGTGGGGGCCAAAAACATTCAGTACTTC. As protein: CASSQCPGLAGVGAKNIQYF.

The chain joins TRBV12-1 to TRBJ2-5; TRBD1, the D gene given by the table, was not confirmed from the DNA. TRBV12-1 is reported as a pseudogene. This CDR3 contains 8 residues. As DNA, the CDR3 is TGTGCTCAGGAGACCCAGTACTTC. Translating it yields CAQETQYF.

This chain connects TRBV18 to TRBJ2-7; 8 bases align to TRBD2. Unmatched junction bases numbered 13, after V lost 6 bases and J lost 0 bases. Germline CDR1 reads KGHSH; CDR2 reads LQKENI. The CDR3 is 17 amino acids. The CDR3 nucleotides are TGTGCCAGCTCTCTCCAGATCGGGAGGGCGTACTCCTACGAGCAGTACTTC. Residues: CASSLQIGRAYSYEQYF.

Here the CDR3 reads CASSSGSEAFF. The CDR3 DNA follows: TGCGCCAGCAGTTCCGGTTCTGAAGCTTTCTTT. The V gene is TRBV10-1, the J gene TRBJ1-1; D is unclear. Germline lookup yields CDR1 WNHNN and CDR2 SYGVQD (reference sequence). The CDR3 runs 11 residues. The germline V and J ends were trimmed by 5 bases and 6 bases, with 7 bases remaining between them.

The chain carries TRBV10-3 and TRBJ2-7; 15 nucleotides match TRBD2. Germline CDR1 is ENHRY and CDR2 is SYGVKD. CDR3 length: 19 amino acids. V was pared by 1 base and J by 0 bases, with 7 bases of the junction left unmatched. The CDR3 spells CAISEYRTSGGAHSYEQYF. The CDR3 DNA sequence: TGTGCCATCAGTGAGTATAGGACTAGCGGGGGGGCACACTCCTACGAGCAGTACTTC.

The genes are TRBV27 and TRBJ2-1; possibly TRBD2 for D (5 bases). V dropped 3 bases and J dropped 7 bases, with 16 bases sitting between them. Germline V gene lookup returns CDR1 MNHEY and CDR2 SMNVEV (reference sequence). The CDR3 is 15 residues long. The CDR3 bases are TGTGCCAGCAGTTTTGTGGGAGCCTTGGTTAATGAGCAGTTCTTC. Encoded protein: CASSFVGALVNEQFF.

Notes on this clone: Sequence at one end of the junction differs from germline and may be a read error. The chain recombines TRBV6-5 with TRBJ2-1; TRBD2 matches at 11 bases. This CDR3 is built from 16 residues. The germline CDR1 and CDR2 sequences are MNHEY and SVGAGI. The DNA of the CDR3 is TGTGCCAGCAGCTACTCGGGGACTAGCGGTTACAATGAGCAGTTCTTC. Protein sequence: CASSYSGTSGYNEQFF.

The rearrangement links TRBV5-1 to TRBJ2-7; the D is unclear. CDR1 is SGHRS and CDR2 is YFSETQ in the germline V gene. CDR3 length equals 15 residues. Trimming stripped 0 bases from V and 3 bases from J, with 13 bases between. The CDR3 DNA is TGCGCCAGCAGCTTGGAGGTGACTGGAAGCTACGAGCAGTACTTC. Translating gives CASSLEVTGSYEQYF.

This CDR3 reads CASSPRQVGLTTTYEQYF. CDR3 coding DNA: TGTGCCAGCTCACCAAGGCAAGTGGGACTCACGACGACCTACGAGCAGTACTTC. The rearrangement uses TRBV18 and TRBJ2-7, with D possibly being TRBD2 (6 bases). This CDR3 region has 18 residues. Germline-derived CDR1 and CDR2 are KGHSH and LQKENI. Trimming removed 2 bases from V and 2 bases from J, with 22 bases in between.

The V and J genes are TRBV11-2 and TRBJ2-7; TRBD2 might be the D (6 bases). The germline CDR1 and CDR2 sequences are SGHAT and FQNNGV. The CDR3 sequence is 16 residues long. The V gene lost 3 bases and the J gene lost 3 bases, with 18 bases spanning the gap. As DNA, the CDR3 is TGTGCCAGCAGCTTTCCGAGGGCCTCAGCGGGCTACGAGCAGTACTTC. Its translation is CASSFPRASAGYEQYF.

The chain carries TRBV30 and TRBJ1-2; D call uncertain. Germline CDR1 GTSNPN, CDR2 SVGIG (reference sequence). The CDR3 runs to 15 residues. The ends were cut back, 5 bases at V and 6 bases at J, with 22 bases in the middle. The CDR3 region is CAWRSRHYRGNGYTF. The CDR3 coding sequence is TGTGCCTGGCGCTCAAGACACTACCGGGGAAATGGCTACACCTTC.

This chain uses TRBV28 with TRBJ2-2, with TRBD2 matching over 9 bases. J was trimmed by 4 bases and V by 7 bases; bases with no gene match: 13. The CDR3 totals 17 residues. Germline V gene lookup returns CDR1 MDHEN and CDR2 SYDVKM. This chain's CDR3 is CASTLGPRGRGTGELFF. The CDR3 nucleotides are TGTGCCAGCACCCTTGGGCCCCGCGGGAGGGGCACCGGGGAGCTGTTTTTT.

The chain has TRBV14 and TRBJ1-2, with a possible D match to TRBD1 (6 bases). V lost 1 base and J 4 bases, leaving 10 bases between the germline ends. Germline CDR1 SGHDN, CDR2 FVKESK. The CDR3 spans 14 residues. CDR3: CASSQVRGGYGYTF. The CDR3 coding sequence is TGTGCCAGCAGCCAAGTGAGGGGGGGCTATGGCTACACCTTC.

The V gene is TRBV5-6, the J gene TRBJ1-2; 7 nucleotides align to TRBD1. The trim removed 4 bases at V and 6 bases at J, leaving 3 bases unmatched. The CDR3 has 12 amino acids. Per the germline V gene, CDR1 is SGHDT and CDR2 is YYEEEE. The CDR3 here is CASSPDRDGYTF. In nucleotides, the CDR3 is TGTGCCAGCAGCCCTGACAGGGATGGCTACACCTTC.